The 2 T cell receptor beta chains below all came from one sample that was sequenced in a study of blood T cell repertoires in COVID-19 (dated by TCRdb to the early 2020s). The library relied on the immunoSEQ multiplex PCR assay. This is the immuneACCESS table as TCRdb keeps it, with only in-frame sequences that have V and J called. A part of the clones is gone; compared with another copy, unresolved V genes explain less than half, and the rest is unexplained. The sample profile shows 220,000 or so clones; approximately 90% of them were found once. The ten largest clones take up roughly 3.7% of the sample. Source material: PBMCs or T cells enriched from blood (not recorded which). The receptors come from a woman aged 18-29 years in a cohort exposed to, infected with or recovered from COVID-19 (not recorded which).

The chain is built from TRBV7-9 and TRBJ2-5; no definite D call. This CDR3 contains 14 residues. Germline CDR1 reads SEHNR; CDR2 reads FQNEAQ (reference sequence). The V gene lost 1 base and the J gene lost 5 bases, with 11 bases spanning the gap. The CDR3 sequence: CASSLVPERETQYF. The CDR3 DNA follows: TGTGCCAGCAGCTTAGTGCCAGAGAGGGAGACCCAGTACTTC. Drawing the rest from reference TRBV7-9 and TRBJ2-5, the complete variable domain is DTGVSQNPRHKITKRGQNVTFRCDPISEHNRLYWYRQTLGQGPEFLTYFQNEAQLEKSRLLSDRFSAERPKGSFSTLEIQRTEQGDSAMYLCASSLVPERETQYFGPGTRLLVL.

The chain is built from TRBV7-9 and TRBJ2-1, with 12 bases that match TRBD2. Germline loops: CDR1 SEHNR, CDR2 FQNEAQ (reference sequence). The CDR3 length is 16 residues. Trimming removed 5 bases from V and 6 bases from J; junction bases left unmatched: 8. This CDR3 reads CASSPSGRARGNEQFF. Written as DNA, the CDR3 is TGTGCCAGCAGCCCTAGCGGGAGGGCCCGGGGCAATGAGCAGTTCTTC.